Below, 31 T cell receptor beta chains from the same sample are listed, as sequenced in a study of cytomegalovirus exposure and HLA in healthy donors (dated by TCRdb to 2017 to 2019). Library construction relied on the immunoSEQ multiplex PCR assay. For the multiplex PCR, a mixture combining 60 forward primers for TCR Vbeta segments and 13 reverse primers for TCR Jbeta segments was used. TCRdb stores this immuneACCESS table with in-frame sequences only. Part of the clones is absent; in the studies checked, under half of the shortfall reflects unresolved V genes, and no reason is known for the rest. The sample data list 150,000 to 200,000 clones, and 80% of these were observed just once. Roughly 1.4% of the sample is in the top ten clones. Input material: PBMCs. These receptors were collected from a girl between 10 and 17 years old in good health and CMV-seropositive.

The V and J genes are TRBV5-6 and TRBJ2-7; D unclear. The germline V gene has CDR1 SGHDT and CDR2 YYEEEE. CDR3 length equals 17 residues. Trimming cost V 1 base and J 6 bases, with 23 bases left between them. The CDR3 nucleotides are TGTGCCAGCAGCTTGAGGCTGGTGCGACTCGACCGAAGCGAGCAGTACTTC. Residues: CASSLRLVRLDRSEQYF.

The genes are TRBV6-5 and TRBJ2-1; TRBD1 agrees at 10 bases. The V segment lost 7 bases and the J segment 6 bases; nucleotides outside the gene matches: 3. CDR3 size: 13 residues. Germline V gene data show CDR1 as MNHEY and CDR2 as SVGAGI. The CDR3: CASIRTGGNEQFF. The CDR3, as DNA: TGTGCCAGCATTCGGACAGGGGGCAATGAGCAGTTCTTC.

The V gene is TRBV7-9, the J gene TRBJ1-5, with D possibly being TRBD1 (5 bases). Germline V gene data show CDR1 as SEHNR and CDR2 as FQNEAQ (reference sequence). This CDR3 is built from 15 residues. V was shortened by 5 bases and J by 5 bases, with 16 bases between the two germline ends. CDR3 in DNA: TGTGCCAGCAGCACAAGCGCAGGGCGAGATCAGCCCCAGCATTTT. Its translation: CASSTSAGRDQPQHF.

The chain recombines TRBV18 with TRBJ1-1; the D is unclear. This CDR3 contains 14 residues. CDR1 is KGHSH and CDR2 is LQKENI in the germline V gene. Trimming took 2 bases from V and 1 from J, leaving 8 bases between them. The CDR3 region has the DNA TGTGCCAGCTCACCAAATCGGGGGAACACTGAAGCTTTCTTT. The encoded protein is CASSPNRGNTEAFF.

The chain recombines TRBV5-1 with TRBJ2-1; TRBD2 agrees at 14 bases. Germline CDR1 reads SGHRS; CDR2 reads YFSETQ. The V segment lost 4 bases and the J segment 2 bases; nucleotides outside the gene matches: 8. CDR3 length: 18 residues. CDR3 bases: TGCGCCAGCAGCCCCGGGACTAGCGGGAGTAGGGCCTACAATGAGCAGTTCTTC. Translated: CASSPGTSGSRAYNEQFF.

The chain is built from TRBV10-3 and TRBJ2-1; 8 bases agree with TRBD2. Germline V lookup: CDR1 ENHRY, CDR2 SYGVKD. The V segment lost 5 bases and the J segment 5 bases; nucleotides outside the gene matches: 2. The CDR3 consists of 13 residues. The CDR3 DNA follows: TGTGCCATCAGTACGGGACTAGACAATGAGCAGTTCTTC. It specifies CAISTGLDNEQFF.

The rearrangement joins TRBV5-4 to TRBJ2-3, with D possibly matching TRBD2 (5 bases). Germline loops: CDR1 SGHNT, CDR2 YYREEE (reference sequence). CDR3 size: 13 residues. Trimming pared 10 bases from V and 2 bases from J, leaving 14 bases between. CDR3 region: CAARSGFTDTQYF. The DNA for the CDR3 is TGTGCCGCTAGATCGGGGTTCACAGATACGCAGTATTTT.

The chain employs TRBV30 and TRBJ2-2; D uncertain. Per germline, CDR1 GTSNPN and CDR2 SVGIG (reference sequence). The V end lost 2 bases, the J end lost 3 bases, and 10 bases lay between the germline ends. This CDR3 is 14 amino acids long. CDR3 amino acids: CAWSPRKDTGELFF. As DNA, the CDR3 is TGTGCCTGGAGTCCCAGGAAGGACACCGGGGAGCTGTTTTTT.

The gene calls are TRBV10-3 and TRBJ2-3; 12 nucleotides agree with TRBD2. The germline V gene has CDR1 ENHRY and CDR2 SYGVKD. The CDR3 spans 16 residues. The V segment lost 6 bases and the J segment 4 bases; nucleotides outside the gene matches: 8. CDR3 coding DNA: TGTGCCATCAGCGATACTAGCGGGAGGACCTCAGATACGCAGTATTTT. It specifies CAISDTSGRTSDTQYF.

The rearrangement uses TRBV6-1 and TRBJ1-1; 9 nucleotides align to TRBD1. After removal of 6 bases from V and 4 bases from J, the junction contained 3 bases not matched to a gene. CDR3 size: 13 residues. The germline V gene has CDR1 MNHNS and CDR2 SASEGT. CDR3 bases: TGTGCCAGCAGGGGGGACAGGGCCACTGAAGCTTTCTTT. Translating it yields CASRGDRATEAFF.

V usage is TRBV5-1 and J usage is TRBJ1-1; D might be TRBD1 (5 bases). Germline CDR1 is SGHRS and CDR2 is YFSETQ. Between the trimmed V and J ends, which lost 5 bases and 4 bases, there was a span of 15 bases. There are 14 residues in the CDR3. CDR3 nucleotides: TGCGCCAGCAGTTCTACAGGAATAGGCACTGAAGCTTTCTTT. Residues: CASSSTGIGTEAFF.

As regards this clone: Here the CDR3 omits its conserved ending phenylalanine or tryptophan, so a read error is the likely source. The limits of the CDR3 on the DNA are not certain, so only TCRdb's listed CDR3 is given. The chain has TRBV5-4 and TRBJ2-7; the table's D call, TRBD2, was not checked against the DNA. CDR1 and CDR2 from the germline V gene are SGHNT and YYREEE (reference sequence). The CDR3 contains 14 residues when both ends are counted. The CDR3 protein is CASSAQMAGTSHAL.

The rearrangement joins TRBV11-3 to TRBJ2-1; D may be TRBD1 (6 bases). The CDR3 contains 13 residues. Trimming took off 5 bases at V and 4 bases at J, with 9 bases between the two ends. Germline lookup yields CDR1 SGHNT and CDR2 YENEEA. The CDR3 DNA follows: TGTGCCAGCAGCCAAACAGGGTACAATGAGCAGTTCTTC. The encoded protein is CASSQTGYNEQFF.

CDR3 in DNA: TGCGCCAGCTTGCCTACAGGGGGGTCTTCCGGGGAGCTGTTTTTT. Translation gives CASLPTGGSSGELFF. The rearrangement links TRBV5-1 to TRBJ2-2; 8 bases line up with TRBD1. CDR1 is SGHRS and CDR2 is YFSETQ in the germline V gene. The CDR3 has 15 amino acids. Trimming took 7 bases from V and 6 from J; bases not matched to a gene: 11.

The J gene is TRBJ2-7, the V gene TRBV7-9; possible D gene TRBD2, 6 bases. V was cut by 5 bases and J by 3 bases, with 17 bases left in between. In germline, CDR1 is SEHNR, CDR2 FQNEAQ (reference sequence). The CDR3 has 15 amino acids. The DNA for the CDR3 is TGTGCCAGCAGCCCATATATAGCGGATCTCTACGAGCAGTACTTC. Its translation: CASSPYIADLYEQYF.

The gene calls are TRBV25-1 and TRBJ1-5; D call uncertain. Germline lookup yields CDR1 MGHDK and CDR2 SYGVNS. The germline V and J ends were trimmed by 4 bases and 1 base, with 5 bases remaining between them. This CDR3 comprises 13 residues. CDR3 region: CASSAVSNQPQHF. CDR3 nucleotide sequence: TGTGCCAGCAGTGCCGTGAGCAATCAGCCCCAGCATTTT.

This clone showed up just once. This sequence joins TRBV29-1 and TRBJ1-3; no definite D call. Trimming removed 2 bases at V and 9 bases at J, with 11 bases between. There are 12 residues in the CDR3. The V gene's germline CDR1 is SQVTM and CDR2 ANQGSEA. CDR3 sequence: CSVEHLSGTIYF. The CDR3 region has the DNA TGCAGCGTTGAACACTTAAGCGGCACCATATATTTT.

The count of this clone is one. J is TRBJ2-7 and V is TRBV29-1; 8 bases line up with TRBD1. Trimming removed 7 bases from V and 3 bases from J; junction bases left unmatched: 8. This CDR3 has 13 amino acids. The V gene's germline CDR1 is SQVTM and CDR2 ANQGSEA. The CDR3 loop reads CSGQGAPYYEQYF. The CDR3 DNA follows: TGCAGCGGGCAGGGGGCCCCTTACTACGAGCAGTACTTC.

This chain joins TRBV9 and TRBJ2-5, with 8 bases lining up with TRBD2. V gave up 5 bases and J gave up 2 bases; unmatched junction bases: 8. The CDR3 runs to 15 residues. The germline V gene has CDR1 SGDLS and CDR2 YYNGEE. CDR3 nucleotide sequence: TGTGCCAGCAGTCGGGAGGGCAGCCTACAAGAGACCCAGTACTTC. This translates into CASSREGSLQETQYF.

This chain links TRBV29-1 with TRBJ2-4; 8 bases align to TRBD1. This CDR3 region has 15 residues. Trimming cost V 7 bases and J 3 bases; bases outside gene matches: 11. The germline CDR1 and CDR2 sequences are SQVTM and ANQGSEA. CDR3 in amino acids: CSASAGQGGKNIQYF. The CDR3 DNA is TGCAGCGCTAGTGCCGGACAGGGAGGCAAAAACATTCAGTACTTC.

The genes are TRBV5-4 and TRBJ2-3; 11 positions match TRBD2. CDR1 is SGHNT and CDR2 is YYREEE in the germline V gene (reference sequence). CDR3 length: 17 residues. Germline trimming cut 4 bases from V and 0 bases from J; bases unmatched to any gene: 7. CDR3 coding DNA: TGTGCCAGCAGCAACAAACGGACTAGCGGGAGCACAGATACGCAGTATTTT. Amino acid sequence: CASSNKRTSGSTDTQYF.

This clone has a single count. The genes are TRBV4-3 and TRBJ1-5; 8 bases match TRBD1. The CDR3 has 16 amino acids. Germline lookup yields CDR1 LGHNA and CDR2 YSLEER. Losses at the gene ends were 0 bases for V and 4 bases for J; bases not matched to a gene: 5. CDR3: CASSQDPGGYNQPQHF. The CDR3 nucleotides are TGCGCCAGCAGCCAAGATCCAGGGGGCTATAATCAGCCCCAGCATTTT.

This rearrangement joins TRBV5-4 to TRBJ2-7; D gene uncertain. CDR3 size: 13 residues. V shed 4 bases and J shed 5 bases, with 13 bases lying between them. Germline CDR1 SGHNT, CDR2 YYREEE (reference sequence). DNA for the CDR3: TGTGCCAGCAGCGGGCCACTCCCCCACGAGCAGTACTTC. Its protein is CASSGPLPHEQYF.

This clone was found once. This chain joins TRBV30 and TRBJ2-5; D possibly corresponds to TRBD2 (6 bases). This CDR3 has 13 residues. V dropped 5 bases and J dropped 0 bases, with 10 bases sitting between them. The germline V gene encodes CDR1 GTSNPN and CDR2 SVGIG (reference sequence). The CDR3 nucleotides read TGTGCCTGGGATAGCGGTTACCAAGAGACCCAGTACTTC. Translating gives CAWDSGYQETQYF. The whole variable domain, remainder taken from reference TRBV30 and TRBJ2-5, is SQTIHQWPATLVQPVGSPLSLECTVEGTSNPNLYWYRQAAGRGLQLLFYSVGIGQISSEVPQNLSASRPQDRQFILSSKKLLLSDSGFYLCAWDSGYQETQYFGPGTRLLVL.

V gene TRBV7-9 combines with J gene TRBJ1-1, with a tentative D call TRBD1 (5 bases). This CDR3 is built from 14 residues. Trimming removed 1 base from V and 4 bases from J, with 10 bases in between. CDR1 is SEHNR and CDR2 is FQNEAQ in the germline V gene (reference sequence). CDR3 nucleotides: TGTGCCAGCAGCTTAGTGGGGGGGTCCACTGAAGCTTTCTTT. The encoded protein is CASSLVGGSTEAFF.

The chain carries TRBV2 and TRBJ2-4; 9 bases map to TRBD1. The length of the CDR3 is 15 residues. Germline CDR1 SNHLY, CDR2 FYNNEI. J was trimmed by 7 bases and V by 2 bases; bases with no gene match: 6. This CDR3 reads CASSETGQGVNIQYF. The CDR3, as DNA: TGTGCCAGCAGTGAAACGGGACAGGGAGTGAACATTCAGTACTTC.

V and J are TRBV6-1 and TRBJ1-5; TRBD1 aligns across 8 bases. The V segment lost 5 bases and the J segment 3 bases; nucleotides outside the gene matches: 6. This CDR3 spans 15 amino acids. CDR1 and CDR2 from the germline V gene are MNHNS and SASEGT. CDR3 sequence reads: CASSLGTGANQPQHF. The CDR3 DNA reads TGTGCCAGCAGTCTAGGGACAGGCGCCAATCAGCCCCAGCATTTT.

J is TRBJ1-2 and V is TRBV6-6; unclear D gene. There are 13 residues in the CDR3. Trimming left V 0 bases short and J 3 bases short, with 5 bases between. Germline CDR1 MNHNY, CDR2 SVGAGI (reference sequence). CDR3 sequence: CASSYSRDYGYTF. The CDR3 DNA follows: TGTGCCAGCAGTTACTCGCGGGACTATGGCTACACCTTC.

The J gene is TRBJ2-3, the V gene TRBV11-2; no reliable D call. Trimming pared 1 base from V and 8 bases from J, leaving 7 bases between. The CDR3 consists of 12 residues. The germline gives CDR1 SGHAT, CDR2 FQNNGV. CDR3 sequence reads: CASSLGAVTQYF. Written as DNA, the CDR3 is TGTGCCAGCAGCTTAGGCGCCGTTACGCAGTATTTT.

V usage is TRBV4-2 and J usage is TRBJ2-2; TRBD2 agrees at 8 bases. The CDR3 loop spans 17 amino acids. The J segment lost 4 bases and the V segment lost 2 bases, leaving 9 bases of the junction unmatched. The germline V gene encodes CDR1 LGHNA and CDR2 YNFKEQ. CDR3 in amino acids: CASSQSRTSGPTGELFF. The CDR3 DNA sequence: TGTGCCAGCAGCCAATCGAGAACTAGCGGACCCACCGGGGAGCTGTTTTTT.

V is TRBV19 and J is TRBJ1-1, with D possibly being TRBD1 (6 bases). The CDR3 runs 14 residues. The germline V and J ends were trimmed by 0 bases and 5 bases, with 10 bases remaining between them. Looked up from germline, CDR1 is LNHDA and CDR2 is SQIVND (reference sequence). The CDR3 here is CASSIDRGGTEAFF. The CDR3 DNA sequence: TGTGCCAGTAGTATAGATAGGGGGGGGACTGAAGCTTTCTTT.